The 9 T cell receptor beta chains reported below all come from one sample, sequenced in a study of blood T cell repertoires in COVID-19. Repertoires were generated with immunoSEQ multiplex PCR, while TCRdb's copy carries only in-frame clones and drops some. The table lists 90,000 or so clones, 75% to 90% of them singletons. Sequenced input: peripheral blood. The receptors derive from a woman of 80 years or more with active COVID-19.

The chain carries TRBV27 and TRBJ1-2; 8 bases are a match to TRBD1. The junction had 10 bases not matched to a gene; V was cut back by 5 bases and J by 5 bases. Germline V gene data show CDR1 as MNHEY and CDR2 as SMNVEV (reference sequence). This CDR3 spans 15 amino acids. In DNA form, the CDR3 reads TGTGCCAGCAGTAGAAGGACAGGGCTACTTTATGGCTACACCTTC. It codes for CASSRRTGLLYGYTF.

This clone was counted between two and nine times. CDR3 region: CASSYSARRALNQPQHF. The CDR3 region has the DNA TGTGCCAGCAGTTACTCAGCCCGGCGGGCCCTCAATCAGCCCCAGCATTTT. This sequence joins TRBV6-2 or TRBV6-3 and TRBJ1-5; no definite D call. The CDR3 consists of 17 residues. Looked up from germline, CDR1 is MNHEY and CDR2 is SVGEGT. Trimming stripped 0 bases from V and 3 bases from J, with 15 bases between.

J is TRBJ1-6 and V is TRBV11-2, with no clear D. There are 15 residues in the CDR3. V dropped 5 bases and J dropped 5 bases, with 13 bases sitting between them. Germline CDR1 is SGHAT and CDR2 is FQNNGV. The CDR3 loop reads CASSPRYFDNSPLHF. CDR3 DNA: TGTGCCAGCAGCCCGAGATATTTTGATAATTCACCCCTCCACTTT.

The chain carries TRBV2 and TRBJ2-3; D is unresolved. The ends were cut back, 4 bases at V and 9 bases at J, with 17 bases in the middle. This CDR3 is built from 14 residues. CDR1 and CDR2 (germline): SNHLY, FYNNEI. The chain's CDR3 is CASSASSEELTQYF. Written as DNA, the CDR3 is TGTGCCAGCAGTGCCTCCTCCGAAGAGCTAACGCAGTATTTT.

This chain joins TRBV5-4 and TRBJ2-1; TRBD2 matches 7 bases. Germline V lookup: CDR1 SGHNT, CDR2 YYREEE (reference sequence). This CDR3 spans 15 amino acids. The V gene end was trimmed by 4 bases and the J gene end by 2 bases; junction bases not matched to a gene: 6. The CDR3 loop reads CASSPRAGAYNEQFF. CDR3 DNA: TGTGCCAGCAGCCCTCGGGCGGGAGCCTACAATGAGCAGTTCTTC.

The V call is TRBV6-2 or TRBV6-3, the J call TRBJ2-1, with 9 nucleotides matching TRBD1. Per the germline V gene, CDR1 is MNHEY and CDR2 is SVGEGT. CDR3 length: 13 residues. Trimming cost V 5 bases and J 9 bases; bases outside gene matches: 5. The CDR3 loop is CASSPRTGVEQFF. CDR3 DNA sequence: TGTGCCAGCAGTCCACGGACAGGGGTTGAGCAGTTCTTC.

This chain connects TRBV19 to TRBJ2-1, with 11 bases lining up with TRBD2. With 7 bases clipped from V and 0 bases from J, the junction kept 14 bases outside the gene matches. Germline assignment: CDR1 LNHDA and CDR2 SQIVND (reference sequence). The CDR3 runs 19 residues. CDR3 sequence reads: CASTSYFSGRGSSYNEQFF. In nucleotides, the CDR3 is TGTGCCAGTACTTCTTACTTTAGCGGGAGGGGTAGCTCCTACAATGAGCAGTTCTTC.

The chain couples TRBV2 to TRBJ2-2; 13 nucleotides match TRBD2. V was clipped by 6 bases and J by 7 bases; unmatched bases: 8. The germline gives CDR1 SNHLY, CDR2 FYNNEI. The CDR3 covers 16 residues. The CDR3 loop is CASRLGLAGVFGELFF. CDR3 in DNA: TGTGCCAGCAGATTAGGACTAGCGGGAGTGTTCGGGGAGCTGTTTTTT.

J is TRBJ1-4 and V is TRBV28; possible D gene TRBD1, 5 bases. Trimming left V 5 bases short and J 4 bases short, with 14 bases between. Germline lookup yields CDR1 MDHEN and CDR2 SYDVKM. There are 15 residues in the CDR3. The CDR3 protein is CASSLPGTVNEKLFF. The CDR3 DNA follows: TGTGCCAGCAGTCTCCCTGGGACTGTTAATGAAAAACTGTTTTTT. Complete variable domain (other parts from reference TRBV28 and TRBJ1-4): DVKVTQSSRYLVKRTGEKVFLECVQDMDHENMFWYRQDPGLGLRLIYFSYDVKMKEKGDIPEGYSVSREKKERFSLILESASTNQTSMYLCASSLPGTVNEKLFFGSGTQLSVL.